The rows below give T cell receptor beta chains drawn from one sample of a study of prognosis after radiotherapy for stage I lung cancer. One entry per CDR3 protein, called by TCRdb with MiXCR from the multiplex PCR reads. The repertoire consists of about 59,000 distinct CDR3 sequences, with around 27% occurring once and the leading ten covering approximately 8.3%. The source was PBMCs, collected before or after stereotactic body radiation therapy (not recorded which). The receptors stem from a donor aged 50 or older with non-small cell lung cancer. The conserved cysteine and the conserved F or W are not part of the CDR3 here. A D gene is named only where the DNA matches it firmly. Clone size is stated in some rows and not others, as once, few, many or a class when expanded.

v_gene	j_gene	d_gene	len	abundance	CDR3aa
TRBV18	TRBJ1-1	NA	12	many	ASSPVQENTEAF
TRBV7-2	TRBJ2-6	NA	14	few	ASSLAGGRGANALT
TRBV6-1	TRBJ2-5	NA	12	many	ASIPTRGQETQY
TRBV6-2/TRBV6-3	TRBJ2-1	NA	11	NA	ASMEQVGNEQF
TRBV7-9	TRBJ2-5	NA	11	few	ASSSGGRETQY
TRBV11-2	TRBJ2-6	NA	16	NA	TSSLFPRQTSGANVLT
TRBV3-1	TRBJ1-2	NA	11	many	ASSQGGFYGYT
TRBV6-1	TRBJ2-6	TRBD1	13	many	ASKGQGSGANVLT
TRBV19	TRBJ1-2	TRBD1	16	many	ASSRSSGTGTTYYGYT
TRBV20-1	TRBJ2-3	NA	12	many	SAFRDTYTDTQY
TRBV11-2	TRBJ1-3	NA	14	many	ASSLAQGVSGNTIY
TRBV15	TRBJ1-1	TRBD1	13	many	ATSIGPGQGGEAF
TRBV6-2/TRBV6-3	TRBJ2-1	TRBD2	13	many	ASRQTSGGWNEQF
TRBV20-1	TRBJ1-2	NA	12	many	SAGPQGFDYGYT
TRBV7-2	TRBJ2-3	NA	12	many	ASSNRPGADTQY
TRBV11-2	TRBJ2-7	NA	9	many	ASSSGTVKY
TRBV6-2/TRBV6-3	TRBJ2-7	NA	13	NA	AAVTKDGNSYEQY
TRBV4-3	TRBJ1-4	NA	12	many	ASSQFWTDEKLF
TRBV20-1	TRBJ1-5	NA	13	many	SARPPGPDGQPQH
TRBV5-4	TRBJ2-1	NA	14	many	ASSFWGASSYNEQF
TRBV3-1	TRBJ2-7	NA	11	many	ASSQFGSQEQY
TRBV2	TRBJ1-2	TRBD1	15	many	ASSEALDRVLDYGYT
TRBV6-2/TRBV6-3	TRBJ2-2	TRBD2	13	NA	ASSGGRAVTWELF
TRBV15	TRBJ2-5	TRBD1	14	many	ATSRTRPGGRETQY